Only a few counts were recorded for the clone carrying this T cell receptor beta chain. TCRdb used MiXCR to reprocess the RT-PCR reads, holding one entry per CDR3 protein. The sample records around 540,000 distinct CDR3 sequences, 12% being singletons. The data originate from a study of response to subunit inactivated influenza vaccine. Germline assignment: CDR1 LGHNA and CDR2 YNFKEQ. CDR3 length: 15 amino acids. After removal of 0 bases from V and 9 bases from J, the junction contained 8 bases not matched to a gene. V is TRBV4-2 and J is TRBJ2-1, with TRBD1 matching 7 bases. Here the sequenced sample was PBMCs from blood, taken on the day of vaccination. The clonotype originates from a man aged 50 to 60 who received an inactivated influenza vaccine. CDR3 nucleotides: TGTGCCAGCAGCCAAGATTTAGGGGGCATTGGTGAGCAGTTCTTC. Translation gives CASSQDLGGIGEQFF.